This entry lists 16 T cell receptor beta chains sequenced from one sample in a study of response to subunit inactivated influenza vaccine. One entry per CDR3 protein results from TCRdb running MiXCR on the RT-PCR reads. Seen here are about 300,000 distinct CDR3 sequences, 21% observed once, and the top ten hold roughly 10%. The sample here was PBMCs from blood, taken less than 22 months after vaccination. The receptors derive from a man aged 50-75 years who received an inactivated influenza vaccine.

The chain combines TRBV10-3 with TRBJ2-3; weak D call: TRBD1 (5 bases). This CDR3 comprises 14 residues. V was cut by 10 bases and J by 0 bases, with 14 bases left in between. The germline V gene has CDR1 ENHRY and CDR2 SYGVKD. The CDR3 loop reads CATQTATSTDTQYF. Written as DNA, the CDR3 is TGTGCCACCCAGACAGCCACCAGCACAGATACGCAGTATTTT.

This clonotype came up many times. The chain carries TRBV2 and TRBJ1-4; D is undetermined. V dropped 7 bases and J dropped 0 bases, with 12 bases sitting between them. The CDR3 sequence is 15 residues long. Germline-derived CDR1 and CDR2 are SNHLY and FYNNEI. CDR3 in amino acids: CASNRNTATNEKLFF. Written as DNA, the CDR3 is TGTGCCAGCAATCGTAACACTGCAACTAATGAAAAACTGTTTTTT.

The chain has TRBV20-1 and TRBJ1-5, with D uncertain. Trimming took 1 base from V and 6 from J, leaving 7 bases between them. Germline values: CDR1 DFQATT, CDR2 SNEGSKA (reference sequence). The CDR3 is made up of 12 amino acids. CDR3 region: CSARVYAQPQHF. The DNA for the CDR3 is TGCAGTGCTAGAGTTTACGCTCAGCCCCAGCATTTT.

The chain has TRBV12-3 or TRBV12-4 and TRBJ2-7; D gene ambiguous. The germline V and J ends were trimmed by 3 bases and 0 bases, with 6 bases remaining between them. The CDR3 covers 13 residues. The CDR3 region is CASSLQLSYEQYF. CDR3 bases: TGTGCCAGCAGTTTGCAGCTCTCCTACGAGCAGTACTTC.

This clonotype was picked up many times. The chain has TRBV6-2 or TRBV6-3 and TRBJ1-5; D is undetermined. The germline gives CDR1 MNHEY, CDR2 SVGEGT. Trimming left V 2 bases short and J 4 bases short, with 9 bases between. There are 14 residues in the CDR3. The CDR3 region has the DNA TGTGCCAGCAGTTACCCATCTACTAATCAGCCCCAGCATTTT. Translating gives CASSYPSTNQPQHF.

This chain uses TRBV20-1 with TRBJ1-2; D may be TRBD1 (6 bases). This CDR3 contains 13 residues. CDR1 is DFQATT and CDR2 is SNEGSKA in the germline V gene (reference sequence). V was trimmed by 5 bases and J by 4 bases, leaving 14 bases between them. DNA for the CDR3: TGCAGTGCTCGGACAGCCCAGATCTATGGCTACACCTTC. The encoded protein is CSARTAQIYGYTF.

The V call is TRBV7-9, the J call TRBJ1-2; no clear D. Trimming stripped 5 bases from V and 6 bases from J, with 13 bases between. Germline V gives CDR1 SEHNR, CDR2 FQNEAQ (reference sequence). The CDR3 totals 13 residues. The CDR3 sequence: CASSKLRVDGYTF. In DNA form, the CDR3 reads TGTGCCAGCAGCAAGCTGCGGGTTGATGGCTACACCTTC.

This chain uses TRBV25-1 with TRBJ1-2; TRBD1 aligns across 7 bases. Looked up from germline, CDR1 is MGHDK and CDR2 is SYGVNS. J was trimmed by 6 bases and V by 7 bases; bases with no gene match: 11. The length of the CDR3 is 14 residues. CDR3 sequence reads: CASTASGTADGYTF. CDR3 in DNA: TGTGCCAGCACGGCCTCCGGGACAGCTGATGGCTACACCTTC.

The gene calls are TRBV7-2 and TRBJ2-5; 9 positions agree with TRBD2. Unmatched junction bases numbered 5, after V lost 1 base and J lost 2 bases. CDR1 and CDR2 from the germline V gene are SGHTA and FQGNSA. There are 16 residues in the CDR3. Written as DNA, the CDR3 is TGTGCCAGCAGCTTAGTCGGCGGGGGGGCTCAAGAGACCCAGTACTTC. This sequence encodes CASSLVGGGAQETQYF.

This clonotype came up a few times. The rearrangement joins TRBV6-2 or TRBV6-3 to TRBJ1-1; possible D gene TRBD1, 5 bases. Trimming shortened V by 10 bases and J by 3 bases, and 21 bases separated the two germline ends. Germline V gene lookup returns CDR1 MNHEY and CDR2 SVGEGT. This CDR3 contains 15 residues. The CDR3 region is CATGRRGTGYTEAFF. CDR3 in DNA: TGTGCCACCGGGAGACGTGGGACGGGGTACACTGAAGCTTTCTTT.

This clonotype was recorded at least ten times. The chain uses TRBV5-1 and TRBJ2-1; either TRBD1 or TRBD2 may supply D (7 bases each). The CDR3 has 16 amino acids. In germline, CDR1 is SGHRS, CDR2 YFSETQ. The V gene lost 4 bases and the J gene lost 0 bases, with 14 bases spanning the gap. The CDR3: CASSPGGANSYNEQFF. The DNA of the CDR3 is TGCGCCAGCAGCCCAGGGGGGGCAAACTCCTACAATGAGCAGTTCTTC.

There are many counts of this clonotype. V gene TRBV5-1 combines with J gene TRBJ1-1; D remains unclear. The CDR3 has 12 amino acids. Per the germline V gene, CDR1 is SGHRS and CDR2 is YFSETQ. V was trimmed by 5 bases and J by 0 bases, leaving 5 bases between them. The CDR3 coding sequence is TGCGCCAGCAGGGCCTTGAACACTGAAGCTTTCTTT. Translated, it gives CASRALNTEAFF. Based on the CDR3 plus reference TRBV5-1 and TRBJ1-1, the full variable domain is KAGVTQTPRYLIKTRGQQVTLSCSPISGHRSVSWYQQTPGQGLQFLFEYFSETQRNKGNFPGRFSGRQFSNSRSEMNVSTLELGDSALYLCASRALNTEAFFGQGTRLTVV.

The chain combines TRBV10-1 with TRBJ2-7, with 13 bases that match TRBD2. Germline V gene data show CDR1 as WNHNN and CDR2 as SYGVQD (reference sequence). V was pared by 5 bases and J by 2 bases, with 6 bases of the junction left unmatched. The CDR3 has 16 amino acids. As DNA, the CDR3 is TGCGCCAGCAGTCTTAAGACTAGCGGGGGGACCTACGAGCAGTACTTC. This codes for CASSLKTSGGTYEQYF.

This chain uses TRBV6-6 with TRBJ2-1; TRBD2 matches 8 bases. The V gene's germline CDR1 is MNHNY and CDR2 SVGAGI (reference sequence). This CDR3 has 13 amino acids. The J segment lost 1 base and the V segment lost 10 bases, leaving 3 bases of the junction unmatched. In DNA, the CDR3 is TGTGCCATCGGACTAGCATCCTACAATGAGCAGTTCTTC. Protein: CAIGLASYNEQFF.

This clonotype occurred a few times. The chain combines TRBV11-2 with TRBJ2-5, with D tentatively TRBD1 (5 bases). V dropped 1 base and J dropped 5 bases, with 14 bases sitting between them. This CDR3 has 15 amino acids. CDR1 is SGHAT and CDR2 is FQNNGV in the germline V gene. CDR3 DNA sequence: TGTGCCAGCAGCTTAGGGACCAGGGTTAGGGAGACCCAGTACTTC. As protein: CASSLGTRVRETQYF.

This clonotype was seen repeatedly, ten times or more. V is TRBV20-1 and J is TRBJ2-7; 8 positions agree with TRBD1. Germline assignment: CDR1 DFQATT and CDR2 SNEGSKA (reference sequence). The ends lost 0 bases at V and 5 bases at J; junction bases unmatched: 15. The CDR3 contains 17 residues. CDR3 nucleotide sequence: TGCAGTGCTAGAGATCCTGGACAGGGACACTTTTTGGACGAGCAGTACTTC. Translated: CSARDPGQGHFLDEQYF.